Listed here are 27 T cell receptor beta chains from one sample, sequenced in a study of PD-L1 blockade in urothelial cancer. Time point described: pretreatment peripheral blood. Measured with immunoSEQ multiplex PCR; TCRdb has only the in-frame clones, and not every one. The sample records approximately 86,000 clones, over 80% being singletons. Sequenced material: PBMCs, taken around atezolizumab (anti-PD-L1) treatment. The receptors were gathered from a man aged 40-55 years with urothelial cancer.

This chain joins TRBV4-3 and TRBJ1-5, with D hard to call. Germline V gene sequence: CDR1 LGHNA, CDR2 YSLEER. The CDR3 sequence is 14 residues long. Trimming left V 0 bases short and J 5 bases short, with 8 bases between. CDR3 in amino acids: CASSQERGDQPQHF. The CDR3 coding sequence is TGCGCCAGCAGCCAAGAGCGCGGGGATCAGCCCCAGCATTTT.

V usage is TRBV6-6 and J usage is TRBJ2-7; 9 bases are a match to TRBD1. This CDR3 has 16 amino acids. In germline, CDR1 is MNHNY, CDR2 SVGAGI (reference sequence). Trimming took 0 bases from V and 4 from J; bases not matched to a gene: 7. In nucleotides, the CDR3 is TGTGCCAGCAGTTACTCTGGGACAGGGTATTCGTACGAGCAGTACTTC. Its translation is CASSYSGTGYSYEQYF.

The DNA for the CDR3 is TGTGCCTGGAGTGTCGGAGATCCGTTACCTATTCAGTACTTC. It translates to CAWSVGDPLPIQYF. The rearrangement uses TRBV30 and TRBJ2-4; D remains unclear. This CDR3 region has 14 residues. V was clipped by 0 bases and J by 10 bases, with 16 bases between them. Germline loops: CDR1 GTSNPN, CDR2 SVGIG (reference sequence). The entire variable domain, with the rest obtained from reference TRBV30 and TRBJ2-4, is as follows: SQTIHQWPATLVQPVGSPLSLECTVEGTSNPNLYWYRQAAGRGLQLLFYSVGIGQISSEVPQNLSASRPQDRQFILSSKKLLLSDSGFYLCAWSVGDPLPIQYFGAGTRLSVL.

The rearrangement joins TRBV27 to TRBJ2-5; D is undetermined. Between the trimmed V and J ends, which lost 4 bases and 5 bases, there was a span of 5 bases. The CDR3 totals 11 residues. CDR1 MNHEY and CDR2 SMNVEV come from the germline V gene (reference sequence). CDR3 loop: CASSSSETQYF. The CDR3 nucleotides read TGTGCCAGCAGTTCCAGTGAGACCCAGTACTTC.

The gene calls are TRBV19 and TRBJ2-5, with 8 bases matching TRBD1. V lost 5 bases and J lost 2; bases outside the gene matches: 7. CDR1 and CDR2 (germline): LNHDA, SQIVND (reference sequence). The CDR3 has 15 residues. The CDR3 DNA sequence: TGTGCCAGTAGTTCCCGGACAGGGCCGCAAGAGACCCAGTACTTC. This sequence encodes CASSSRTGPQETQYF.

The rearrangement uses TRBV2 and TRBJ1-2; D might be TRBD1 (5 bases). This CDR3 is built from 15 residues. V was shortened by 1 base and J by 4 bases, with 13 bases between the two germline ends. CDR1 and CDR2 (germline): SNHLY, FYNNEI. The CDR3 region is CASSEVMQGAYGYTF. The CDR3 DNA follows: TGTGCCAGCAGTGAAGTTATGCAGGGTGCCTATGGCTACACCTTC.

The chain carries TRBV18 and TRBJ2-1; 7 bases are a match to TRBD2. The germline gives CDR1 KGHSH, CDR2 LQKENI. Trimming at V came to 2 bases and at J to 9 bases, leaving 10 bases not matched to a gene. The CDR3 loop spans 15 amino acids. The DNA for the CDR3 is TGTGCCAGCTCACCAACAGCCGATCCTAGCGGTGAGCAGTTCTTC. It codes for CASSPTADPSGEQFF.

DNA of the CDR3: TGTGCCAGCAGTTCGTCCGGGACTCATAATGAGCAGTTCTTC. Its protein is CASSSSGTHNEQFF. The chain combines TRBV6-5 with TRBJ2-1, with D perhaps TRBD2 (6 bases). CDR1 is MNHEY, CDR2 SVGAGI, per germline. The CDR3 has 14 residues. V gave up 4 bases and J gave up 7 bases, with 14 bases separating them.

This rearrangement joins TRBV9 to TRBJ1-2; D unclear. With 0 bases removed from V and 8 bases from J, the gap between germline ends came to 8 bases. Germline V gene sequence: CDR1 SGDLS, CDR2 YYNGEE. CDR3 length: 12 residues. The CDR3 spells CASSVEPGGYTF. CDR3 in DNA: TGTGCCAGCAGCGTAGAGCCGGGAGGCTACACCTTC.

The J gene is TRBJ2-7, the V gene TRBV20-1; 7 bases are shared with TRBD1. CDR3 length: 11 amino acids. J gave up 4 bases and V 6 bases, and 3 bases lay outside the gene matches. Germline V gene sequence: CDR1 DFQATT, CDR2 SNEGSKA (reference sequence). The CDR3 bases are TGCAGTGCGACAGGGAATTACGAGCAGTACTTC. It codes for CSATGNYEQYF.

The chain has TRBV4-2 and TRBJ1-2; D unclear. Trimming pared 1 base from V and 4 bases from J, leaving 16 bases between. CDR3 size: 16 residues. Germline CDR1 LGHNA, CDR2 YNFKEQ. The CDR3 is CASSQGASQGGYGYTF. The CDR3 DNA reads TGTGCCAGCAGCCAAGGCGCGTCGCAAGGCGGCTATGGCTACACCTTC.

The chain has TRBV6-1 and TRBJ1-5; D remains unclear. The V gene lost 2 bases and the J gene lost 0 bases, with 2 bases spanning the gap. CDR1 and CDR2 (germline): MNHNS, SASEGT. CDR3 length: 13 amino acids. CDR3 sequence (DNA): TGTGCCAGCAGTGAACATAGCAATCAGCCCCAGCATTTT. Translated, it gives CASSEHSNQPQHF.

The chain joins TRBV28 to TRBJ2-7; TRBD1 matches 9 bases. This CDR3 comprises 14 residues. With 8 bases clipped from V and 2 bases from J, the junction kept 7 bases outside the gene matches. Germline CDR1 reads MDHEN; CDR2 reads SYDVKM. The DNA of the CDR3 is TGTGCCAGCGCTCCCAGACAGGGGGCCTACGAGCAGTACTTC. Amino acids: CASAPRQGAYEQYF.

The V call is TRBV15, the J call TRBJ1-4; D is perhaps TRBD1 (6 bases). The ends were cut back, 0 bases at V and 7 bases at J, with 15 bases in the middle. The CDR3 runs to 16 residues. Germline CDR1 and CDR2: LNHNV and YYDKDF (reference sequence). CDR3 in DNA: TGTGCCACCAGCAGAGATCTAGAGACAGGAGGTGAAAAACTGTTTTTT. This codes for CATSRDLETGGEKLFF.

On this clone itself: Distinct nucleotide sequences in the sample also encode this CDR3. The genes are TRBV4-3 and TRBJ2-7; D is uncertain. V lost 0 bases and J 0 bases, leaving 9 bases between the germline ends. Germline V gene data show CDR1 as LGHNA and CDR2 as YSLEER. CDR3 length: 15 residues. The CDR3, as DNA: TGCGCCAGCAGCCAAGAGGCGGCCAGCTCCTACGAGCAGTACTTC. Translation gives CASSQEAASSYEQYF.

This sequence joins TRBV19 and TRBJ1-1; D ambiguous. Trimming stripped 11 bases from V and 1 base from J, with 8 bases between. Germline V gene data show CDR1 as LNHDA and CDR2 as SQIVND (reference sequence). This CDR3 is built from 11 residues. CDR3 residues: CASQQNTEAFF. The DNA of the CDR3 is TGTGCCTCGCAACAGAACACTGAAGCTTTCTTT.

This chain uses TRBV7-3 with TRBJ2-5; TRBD1 matches at 7 bases. The CDR3 runs 15 residues. After removal of 4 bases from V and 3 bases from J, the junction contained 8 bases not matched to a gene. Germline CDR1 reads SGHTA; CDR2 reads FQGTGA. In DNA, the CDR3 is TGTGCCAGCAGCTATACAGGGGCGCAGGAAGAGACCCAGTACTTC. As protein: CASSYTGAQEETQYF.

V gene TRBV19 combines with J gene TRBJ1-5; the D gene is possibly TRBD1 (6 bases). The CDR3 runs to 13 residues. Germline-derived CDR1 and CDR2 are LNHDA and SQIVND (reference sequence). The germline V and J ends were trimmed by 6 bases and 1 base, with 7 bases remaining between them. Here the CDR3 reads CASSRGSNQPQHF. In DNA form, the CDR3 reads TGTGCCAGTAGCAGGGGAAGCAATCAGCCCCAGCATTTT.

The J gene is TRBJ2-2, the V gene TRBV19; 7 nucleotides line up with TRBD2. Germline assignment: CDR1 LNHDA and CDR2 SQIVND (reference sequence). With V trimmed by 0 bases and J by 1 base, 2 bases remained unmatched. This CDR3 region has 16 residues. The CDR3 loop reads CASSIEGGRNTGELFF. CDR3 nucleotide sequence: TGTGCCAGTAGTATAGAGGGCGGGAGGAACACCGGGGAGCTGTTTTTT.

CDR3 region: CASSSFYEQYF. DNA for the CDR3: TGTGCCAGCAGCTCCTTTTACGAGCAGTACTTC. The chain has TRBV5-8 and TRBJ2-7; the D is unclear. Germline V CDR1 and CDR2: SGHTS, YDEGEE. There are 11 residues in the CDR3. V was trimmed by 3 bases and J by 4 bases, leaving 5 bases between them. Variable domain in full (rest from reference TRBV5-8 and TRBJ2-7): EAGVTQSPTHLIKTRGQQATLRCSPISGHTSVYWYQQALGLGLQFLLWYDEGEERNRGNFPPRFSGRQFPNYSSELNVNALELEDSALYLCASSSFYEQYFGPGTRLTVT.

As DNA, the CDR3 is TGTGCCACCAGCAGATACCCCGCGCGGGAGCAAGAGACCCAGTACTTC. This encodes CATSRYPAREQETQYF. The chain joins TRBV15 to TRBJ2-5; 7 positions match TRBD2. The CDR3 contains 16 residues. Unmatched junction bases numbered 8, after V lost 2 bases and J lost 2 bases. The V gene's germline CDR1 is LNHNV and CDR2 YYDKDF (reference sequence).

V is TRBV27 and J is TRBJ2-7; D is perhaps TRBD1 (6 bases). The CDR3 is 14 amino acids. Germline V gene lookup returns CDR1 MNHEY and CDR2 SMNVEV (reference sequence). Deletions cut 5 bases from V and 6 bases from J, with 17 bases between. The CDR3 bases are TGTGCCAGCAGTCTCCGGGACACTCTCTTCGAGCAGTACTTC. It codes for CASSLRDTLFEQYF.

The CDR3 DNA sequence: TGTGCCAGCAGCTTAGCTTCTGGGCCGTCGGAGACCCAGTACTTC. Amino acids: CASSLASGPSETQYF. The genes are TRBV7-3 and TRBJ2-5; D is undetermined. The length of the CDR3 is 15 residues. Germline V lookup: CDR1 SGHTA, CDR2 FQGTGA. The ends were cut back, 2 bases at V and 5 bases at J, with 15 bases in the middle.

Only one count was recorded for this clone. The CDR3 bases are TGTGCCAGCAGCCAAGAGGGCACGGGACTAGCGGGAGGCGAGACCCAGTACTTC. Amino acids: CASSQEGTGLAGGETQYF. The chain uses TRBV4-2 and TRBJ2-5, with 15 bases that match TRBD2. CDR1 is LGHNA, CDR2 YNFKEQ, per germline. The CDR3 sequence is 18 residues long. The junction had 7 bases not matched to a gene; V was cut back by 0 bases and J by 5 bases.

This clone was recorded a few times. This rearrangement joins TRBV7-8 to TRBJ1-1, with D possibly matching TRBD1 (5 bases). Germline CDR1 and CDR2: SGHVS and FQNEAQ. V was pared by 0 bases and J by 2 bases, with 10 bases between. CDR3 length equals 15 residues. DNA of the CDR3: TGTGCCAGCAGCTTAGCGATTCAGGGAAACACTGAAGCTTTCTTT. Translated, it gives CASSLAIQGNTEAFF. Based on the CDR3 plus reference TRBV7-8 and TRBJ1-1, the full variable domain is GAGVSQSPRYKVAKRGQDVALRCDPISGHVSLFWYQQALGQGPEFLTYFQNEAQLDKSGLPSDRFFAERPEGSVSTLKIQRTQQEDSAVYLCASSLAIQGNTEAFFGQGTRLTVV.

This chain uses TRBV7-2 with TRBJ2-7; D remains ambiguous. With 5 bases removed from V and 6 bases from J, the gap between germline ends came to 20 bases. There are 15 residues in the CDR3. CDR1 and CDR2 (germline): SGHTA, FQGNSA. The chain's CDR3 is CASSPVADSTGEQYF. In nucleotides, the CDR3 is TGTGCCAGCAGCCCCGTGGCGGATTCCACTGGCGAGCAGTACTTC.

The CDR3 DNA is TGTGCCAGCTTATCTTCGAGCTCTGGAAACACCATATATTTT. Protein product: CASLSSSSGNTIYF. This chain connects TRBV28 to TRBJ1-3; D not certain. Germline V gives CDR1 MDHEN, CDR2 SYDVKM. With 8 bases removed from V and 0 bases from J, the gap between germline ends came to 11 bases. The length of the CDR3 is 14 residues.